A selection of T cell receptor beta chains follows, all from one sample in a study of CD8+CD57+ T cells in acquired aplastic anemia. MiXCR was run by TCRdb on the reads, yielding one entry per CDR3 protein. The top ten clones hold 3.5% to 4.5% of a sample with just over 400,000 distinct CDR3 sequences, under 80% of them seen once. The sequenced sample consisted of sorted CD4+, CD8+, or CD8+CD57+ T cells (not recorded which) from PBMCs. These receptors all come from a human donor in good health, serving as a control. CDR3s leave out the opening cysteine and the closing phenylalanine or tryptophan. Each record gives: J gene, D gene, V gene, clone size, CDR3 protein. D genes are given only for firm matches. Clone size is not always given. Where it is, it says once, few, many or a class for expanded clones.

>TRBJ2-7|TRBD1|TRBV11-3|NA
ASGTGETRALNEQY
>TRBJ1-2|TRBD1|TRBV6-6|many
ASSYTGTGGSYGYT
>TRBJ1-1|NA|TRBV29-1|NA
SVEGGRGPLDNDDS
>TRBJ1-1|NA|TRBV20-1|few
SASRGADTEAF
>TRBJ1-5|NA|TRBV6-5|NA
ASSYGGNQTQH
>TRBJ2-7|NA|TRBV5-1|many
ASSPLTGLHEQY
>TRBJ2-7|NA|TRBV5-7|NA
ASSLIQPPYEQY
>TRBJ1-5|NA|TRBV28|NA
ASRSNQPQH
>TRBJ1-4|NA|TRBV7-2|NA
ASSWTGDHNEMLF
>TRBJ2-2|TRBD1|TRBV7-2|NA
ASSSFGQGAAGALF
>TRBJ2-1|TRBD2|TRBV9|many
ASSPSTSGGYNEQF
>TRBJ2-3|NA|TRBV5-1|NA
ASSLADPADTQY
>TRBJ1-1|NA|TRBV2|NA
ASSVEPMSTEAF
>TRBJ2-1|NA|TRBV11-2|NA
ASSPKGGLGNYNEQF
>TRBJ2-5|TRBD2|TRBV7-2|many
ASSLVPARLAGGQETQY
>TRBJ1-1|TRBD1|TRBV9|NA
ASRTGEMHRYAAF
>TRBJ1-4|NA|TRBV20-1|once
SARGRAAVATNEKLF
>TRBJ1-1|NA|TRBV7-2|many
ASRNREEATEAF
>TRBJ2-2|TRBD1|TRBV9|many
ASNAVTGTASNTGELF
>TRBJ1-1|NA|TRBV19|few
ASSVWVGTEAF
>TRBJ2-1|TRBD2|TRBV4-3|NA
ASSQLAGASEQF
>TRBJ2-1|NA|TRBV19|NA
ASSARGYNEHF
>TRBJ2-3|NA|TRBV18|many
ASSQNDGADTQY
>TRBJ2-1|NA|TRBV5-1|NA
ASNSGPDEQF
>TRBJ1-2|NA|TRBV6-5|NA
ASSIQTGSYGYT
>TRBJ2-1|NA|TRBV9|NA
ALRASTECTGEL
>TRBJ2-2|NA|TRBV12-5|NA
ASRSMGNTGELF
>TRBJ2-1|TRBD1|TRBV7-6|many
ASGSRTGFANEQF
>TRBJ1-6|NA|TRBV20-1|NA
SARDWGSVNSPLH
>TRBJ1-4|NA|TRBV2|NA
ASYGAAYEKLF
>TRBJ1-2|TRBD1|TRBV3-1|many
ASSLGQGEGYT
>TRBJ1-2|TRBD1|TRBV5-1|NA
ASSVGQNTGGYT
>TRBJ2-2|NA|TRBV12-3/TRBV12-4|NA
ASSPISTWGGELF
>TRBJ1-1|TRBD1|TRBV29-1|NA
SVGQVERAF
>TRBJ2-1|NA|TRBV12-3/TRBV12-4|NA
ASSHIQGGVYNEQF
>TRBJ2-3|NA|TRBV7-3|NA
ASSSAADYSSTDTQY
>TRBJ2-7|TRBD1|TRBV9|NA
ASSGVTGANTED
>TRBJ1-4|TRBD1|TRBV9|NA
ASSVAAQGGEKLF
>TRBJ1-5|NA|TRBV9|once
ASSLADRDKPLY
>TRBJ1-1|NA|TRBV19|many
ASSMSPRGTEAF
>TRBJ2-6|TRBD1|TRBV2|NA
ASRVHRGSCANTLT
>TRBJ1-2|TRBD1|TRBV7-2|once
ASRSTGAGAMGT
>TRBJ1-2|NA|TRBV20-1|NA
SAAAGDGTYGYT
>TRBJ2-2|TRBD1|TRBV11-2|NA
ASSLQPGQGAGGELF
>TRBJ2-6|NA|TRBV5-1|once
ASSVQGGTEA
>TRBJ1-1|TRBD1|TRBV7-9|NA
ASSATGGSNTEAS